These 17 T cell receptor beta chains were all obtained from the same sample, sequenced in a study of CD8+CD57+ T cells in acquired aplastic anemia. Investigators profiled TCR beta VDJ and CDR3 from genomic DNA template. Each CDR3 protein is one row after TCRdb ran MiXCR on the reads. Altogether some 170,000 distinct CDR3 sequences are present, 60% to 80% being singletons, with the ten largest covering 35% to 60%. Patients chosen for sequencing had shown CD8+CD57+ cell expansion by flow cytometry. Sequenced input: sorted CD4+, CD8+, or CD8+CD57+ T cells (not recorded which) from PBMCs. Receptors were obtained from a human donor with aplastic anemia.

This chain uses TRBV20-1 with TRBJ2-3; a possible D gene is TRBD1 (5 bases). V shed 5 bases and J shed 4 bases, with 19 bases lying between them. Germline V lookup: CDR1 DFQATT, CDR2 SNEGSKA (reference sequence). The CDR3 loop spans 15 amino acids. The CDR3 nucleotides read TGCAGTGCTGAACATTTCGCAGGGTTGTCAGATACGCAGTATTTT. Translation: CSAEHFAGLSDTQYF.

DNA for the CDR3: TGTGCCAGCAGCTTATTGCGGAGGGACACTGAAGCTTTCTTT. This sequence encodes CASSLLRRDTEAFF. The V call is TRBV7-8, the J call TRBJ1-1; no clear D. Germline lookup yields CDR1 SGHVS and CDR2 FQNEAQ. The CDR3 has 14 residues. With 2 bases removed from V and 3 bases from J, the gap between germline ends came to 10 bases.

This clonotype showed up just once. The rearrangement links TRBV10-2 to TRBJ2-7; the D gene could be TRBD1 or TRBD2 (6 bases each). Germline assignment: CDR1 WSHSY and CDR2 SAAADI. Deletions cut 5 bases from V and 5 bases from J, with 13 bases between. CDR3 length: 13 residues. The CDR3 spells CASSYGGDDEQYF. CDR3 coding DNA: TGCGCCAGCAGTTACGGGGGCGACGACGAGCAGTACTTC.

The DNA for the CDR3 is TGTGCCACTCGAATCATGGGGAACACTGAAGCTTTCTTT. Protein product: CATRIMGNTEAFF. J is TRBJ1-1 and V is TRBV15; D remains unclear. The CDR3 is 13 amino acids. Germline V gene lookup returns CDR1 LNHNV and CDR2 YYDKDF (reference sequence). The germline V and J ends were trimmed by 9 bases and 1 base, with 12 bases remaining between them.

Of note for this clonotype: The CDR3 end shows no conserved phenylalanine or tryptophan, and so a read error is likely. No DNA is shown, since the ends of the CDR3 on it are uncertain; the CDR3 is the one TCRdb lists. The rearrangement links TRBV15 to TRBJ2-7; TRBD2, the table's D call, was not compared with the DNA. The CDR3 is 9 residues long, ends included. CDR1 and CDR2 (germline): LNHNV, YYDKDF (reference sequence). This CDR3 is CATSRDRAG.

This chain connects TRBV14 to TRBJ2-3; D unclear. Germline loops: CDR1 SGHDN, CDR2 FVKESK. V lost 1 base and J lost 1, with 3 bases in between. The CDR3 totals 13 residues. The CDR3 nucleotides are TGTGCCAGCAGCCAAGCTGGCACAGATACGCAGTATTTT. Protein: CASSQAGTDTQYF.

The rearrangement joins TRBV20-1 to TRBJ2-7; perhaps TRBD2 as D (6 bases). V lost 6 bases to trimming and J lost 3 bases, with 27 bases between them. The CDR3 loop spans 17 amino acids. CDR1 is DFQATT and CDR2 is SNEGSKA in the germline V gene (reference sequence). The CDR3 is CSALFKGGETTSYEQYF. The CDR3 nucleotides are TGCAGTGCCCTCTTCAAAGGCGGGGAAACAACTAGCTACGAGCAGTACTTC.

Regarding this clonotype: One end of the junction fails to match germline, which may point to a read error. The chain has TRBV5-1 and TRBJ2-7; D ambiguous. The germline V gene has CDR1 SGHRS and CDR2 YFSETQ. CDR3 size: 12 residues. In DNA, the CDR3 is TGTGCCAGCAGCTTGGATGGAGTCGAGCAGTACTTC. Residues: CASSLDGVEQYF.

The chain combines TRBV20-1 with TRBJ2-5; D perhaps matches TRBD1 (5 bases). Germline loops: CDR1 DFQATT, CDR2 SNEGSKA (reference sequence). Trimming removed 2 bases at V and 1 base at J, with 11 bases between. The CDR3 sequence is 14 residues long. This CDR3 is CSARYGRGQETQYF. CDR3 nucleotide sequence: TGCAGTGCTAGATACGGAAGGGGCCAAGAGACCCAGTACTTC.

J is TRBJ2-1 and V is TRBV7-9; D remains unclear. V was pared by 5 bases and J by 3 bases, with 5 bases between. The CDR3 contains 12 residues. Per germline, CDR1 SEHNR and CDR2 FQNEAQ (reference sequence). CDR3 DNA sequence: TGTGCCAGCAGCAGAGACTACAATGAGCAGTTCTTC. Amino acids: CASSRDYNEQFF.

CDR3 nucleotides: TGTGCCAGCAGGTCCGGGACAGATAGCAATCAGCCCCAGCATTTT. Translation: CASRSGTDSNQPQHF. The genes are TRBV12-3 or TRBV12-4 and TRBJ1-5; 7 bases are a match to TRBD1. This CDR3 region has 15 residues. Unmatched junction bases numbered 5, after V lost 6 bases and J lost 0 bases.

In this sample, this clonotype turned up once. The genes are TRBV5-1 and TRBJ2-7, with D hard to call. Trimming removed 4 bases at V and 5 bases at J, with 7 bases between. Germline values: CDR1 SGHRS, CDR2 YFSETQ. The CDR3 runs 11 residues. CDR3 DNA sequence: TGCGCCAGCAGCATATCGAACGAGCAGTACTTC. Protein sequence: CASSISNEQYF.

This clonotype was counted a few times. The chain links TRBV19 to TRBJ1-5, with TRBD1 matching over 7 bases. This CDR3 region has 15 residues. Germline lookup yields CDR1 LNHDA and CDR2 SQIVND (reference sequence). V lost 5 bases and J lost 1; bases outside the gene matches: 5. The CDR3 sequence: CASSRTGLSNQPQHF. CDR3 nucleotides: TGTGCCAGTAGTCGGACAGGACTAAGCAATCAGCCCCAGCATTTT. The variable domain in full, with the rest retrieved from reference TRBV19 and TRBJ1-5, is DGGITQSPKYLFRKEGQNVTLSCEQNLNHDAMYWYRQDPGQGLRLIYYSQIVNDFQKGDIAEGYSVSREKKESFPLTVTSAQKNPTAFYLCASSRTGLSNQPQHFGDGTRLSIL.

The table lists this clonotype with a count of one. The gene calls are TRBV25-1 and TRBJ1-4; 11 bases map to TRBD1. V lost 1 base, J lost 4 bases, and 5 bases stayed unmatched. Germline V gene data show CDR1 as MGHDK and CDR2 as SYGVNS. The CDR3 totals 17 residues. The CDR3 DNA reads as TGTGCCAGCAGTGAATCCTGGACAGGGGGCCATAATGAAAAACTGTTTTTT. Its protein product is CASSESWTGGHNEKLFF.

This chain joins TRBV20-1 and TRBJ2-7; D is unclear. The V gene lost 0 bases and the J gene lost 5 bases, with 5 bases spanning the gap. The CDR3 length is 11 residues. The V gene's germline CDR1 is DFQATT and CDR2 SNEGSKA (reference sequence). CDR3 in DNA: TGCAGTGCTAGAGAGTTTAACGAGCAGTACTTC. It encodes CSAREFNEQYF.

This chain uses TRBV2 with TRBJ1-6, with 8 nucleotides matching TRBD1. The CDR3 has 13 residues. J gave up 7 bases and V 7 bases, and 3 bases lay outside the gene matches. Per germline, CDR1 SNHLY and CDR2 FYNNEI. In DNA, the CDR3 is TGTGCCAGCACAGACAGGGGCAATTCACCCCTCCACTTT. Its protein product is CASTDRGNSPLHF.

The chain recombines TRBV24-1 with TRBJ2-1; D is possibly TRBD1 (6 bases). The CDR3 extends over 14 amino acids. Germline assignment: CDR1 KGHDR and CDR2 SFDVKD. Trimming shortened V by 4 bases and J by 5 bases, and 11 bases separated the two germline ends. The CDR3 DNA sequence: TGTGCCACCAGTGACACGACAGGAAACAATGAGCAGTTCTTC. Encoded protein: CATSDTTGNNEQFF.